Described below is a single TCR beta chain sequence and its context. No antigen is known for it. This clone may be a read error of a much larger clone one base away. MiXCR was run by TCRdb on the 5' RACE reads, yielding one entry per CDR3 protein. The sample lists hundreds of thousands of distinct CDR3 sequences, roughly 25% occurring once. This record belongs to a study of CD8 T cells in ankylosing spondylitis. Study-wide results and caveats: CD8+ cells made up the disease-linked clones, which were relatively rare in peripheral blood.

The CDR3 is 14 amino acids. Germline V CDR1 and CDR2: ENHRY, SYGVKD. Sequences were obtained from blood, either unsorted or a sorted T cell fraction (not recorded which). The V gene is TRBV10-3, the J gene TRBJ2-4, with a weak D call TRBD1 (6 bases). The origin of this receptor is a male donor with ankylosing spondylitis or in good health (not recorded which). CDR3 protein: CAISEPGAKSIQYF. The CDR3 region has the DNA TGTGCCATCAGTGAGCCAGGGGCCAAAAGCATTCAGTACTTC.